This T cell receptor beta chain was identified during a study of metastatic and nonmetastatic thyroid tumors. Turning to the study itself: Repertoire comparison spanned blood and tumor or nodule tissue of malignant and benign thyroid patients. Study findings and constraints: Across blood and tumor, TCR beta diversity in malignant thyroid tumors was reportedly significantly higher than in benign nodules.

Per the original data handling: For papillary thyroid cancer, a distant-metastasis classifier was constructed from CDR3 differences observed across clinicopathological groups. TCRdb re-called clones via MiXCR from the PCR reads. The V and J calls follow TCRdb's processing rather than the paper's. The sample yields about 8,000 clones, approximately 30% seen once. Thyroid surgery was performed in patients who had received no treatment beforehand. This clone rates as medium-sized (0.01 to 0.1%). Antigen: not known. The junction had 3 bases not matched to a gene; V was cut back by 4 bases and J by 2 bases. CDR3 length equals 14 residues.

Sequences were obtained from adjacent normal tissue. This clonotype was sampled from a female donor with papillary thyroid cancer or a benign thyroid nodule (not recorded which). Some clones in this sample may be carry-over from other donors' samples. V and J are TRBV12-3 or TRBV12-4 and TRBJ2-5, with TRBD2 matching over 8 bases. CDR3 bases: TGTGCCAGCAGTTCGAGCGGGAGACAAGAGACCCAGTACTTC. As protein: CASSSSGRQETQYF.